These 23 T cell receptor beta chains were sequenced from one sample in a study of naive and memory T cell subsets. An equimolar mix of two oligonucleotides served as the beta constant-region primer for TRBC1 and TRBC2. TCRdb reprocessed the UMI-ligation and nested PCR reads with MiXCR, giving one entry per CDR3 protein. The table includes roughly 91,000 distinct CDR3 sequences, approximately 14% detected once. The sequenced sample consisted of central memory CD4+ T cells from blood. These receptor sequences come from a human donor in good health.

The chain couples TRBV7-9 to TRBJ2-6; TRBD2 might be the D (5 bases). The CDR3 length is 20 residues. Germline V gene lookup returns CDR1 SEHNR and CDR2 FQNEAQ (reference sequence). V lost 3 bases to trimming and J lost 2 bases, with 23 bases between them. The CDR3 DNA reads TGTGCCAGCAGCTTCCTTCTTCCCCATGTCCTAGCAACTGGGGCCAACGTCCTGACTTTC. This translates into CASSFLLPHVLATGANVLTF. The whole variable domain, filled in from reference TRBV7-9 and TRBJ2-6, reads DTGVSQNPRHKITKRGQNVTFRCDPISEHNRLYWYRQTLGQGPEFLTYFQNEAQLEKSRLLSDRFSAERPKGSFSTLEIQRTEQGDSAMYLCASSFLLPHVLATGANVLTFGAGSRLTVL.

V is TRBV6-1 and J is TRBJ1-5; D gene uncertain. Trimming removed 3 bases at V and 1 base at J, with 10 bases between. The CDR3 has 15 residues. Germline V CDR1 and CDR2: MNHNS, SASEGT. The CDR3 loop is CASSDVGQSNQPQHF. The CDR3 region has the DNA TGTGCCAGCAGTGACGTGGGCCAGAGCAATCAGCCCCAGCATTTT.

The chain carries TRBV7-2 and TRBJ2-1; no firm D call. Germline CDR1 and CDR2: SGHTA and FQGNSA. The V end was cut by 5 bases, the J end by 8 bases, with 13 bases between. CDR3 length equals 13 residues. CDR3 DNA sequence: TGTGCCAGCAGCCCCAATGCTGGCTATGAGCAGTTCTTC. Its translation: CASSPNAGYEQFF. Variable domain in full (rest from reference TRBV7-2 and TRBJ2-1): GAGVSQSPSNKVTEKGKDVELRCDPISGHTALYWYRQSLGQGLEFLIYFQGNSAPDKSGLPSDRFSAERTGGSVSTLTIQRTQQEDSAVYLCASSPNAGYEQFFGPGTRLTVL.

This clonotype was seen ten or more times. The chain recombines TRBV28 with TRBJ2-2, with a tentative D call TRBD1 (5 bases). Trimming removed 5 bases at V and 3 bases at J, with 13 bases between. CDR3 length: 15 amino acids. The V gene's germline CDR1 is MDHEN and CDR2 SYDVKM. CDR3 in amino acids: CASSATQGHTGELFF. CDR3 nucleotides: TGTGCCAGCAGTGCGACCCAGGGCCACACCGGGGAGCTGTTTTTT.

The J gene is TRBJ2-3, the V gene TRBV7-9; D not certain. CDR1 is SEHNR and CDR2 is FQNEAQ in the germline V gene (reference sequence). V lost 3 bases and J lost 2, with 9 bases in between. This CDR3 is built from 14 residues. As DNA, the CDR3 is TGTGCCAGCAGCTTTTTAGACCCCACAGATACGCAGTATTTT. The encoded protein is CASSFLDPTDTQYF.

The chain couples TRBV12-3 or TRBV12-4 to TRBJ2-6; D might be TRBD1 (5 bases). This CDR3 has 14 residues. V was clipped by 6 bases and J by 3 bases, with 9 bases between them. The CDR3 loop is CASSLQGGANVLTF. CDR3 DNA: TGTGCCAGCAGCCTCCAGGGTGGGGCCAACGTCCTGACTTTC.

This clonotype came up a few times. The CDR3 loop reads CSVALGTSGRTRRGETQYF. The CDR3 DNA reads as TGCAGCGTTGCCCTAGGGACTAGCGGGAGAACAAGAAGGGGAGAGACCCAGTACTTC. This chain uses TRBV29-1 with TRBJ2-5; 14 positions match TRBD2. Germline CDR1 reads SQVTM; CDR2 reads ANQGSEA. The CDR3 totals 19 residues. V gave up 4 bases and J gave up 4 bases; unmatched junction bases: 17.

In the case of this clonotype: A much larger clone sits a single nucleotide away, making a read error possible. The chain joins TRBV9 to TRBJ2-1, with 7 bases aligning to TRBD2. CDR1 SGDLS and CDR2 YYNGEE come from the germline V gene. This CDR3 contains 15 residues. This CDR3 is CASSPTSSPNNEKFF. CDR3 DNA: TGTGCCAGCAGCCCGACTAGCTCACCTAACAATGAGAAGTTCTTC.

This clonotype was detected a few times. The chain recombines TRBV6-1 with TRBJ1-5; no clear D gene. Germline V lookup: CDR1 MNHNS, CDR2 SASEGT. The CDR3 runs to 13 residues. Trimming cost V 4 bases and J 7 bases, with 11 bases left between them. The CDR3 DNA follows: TGTGCCAGCAGTGTCATCGCGGGGCAGCCCCAGCATTTT. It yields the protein CASSVIAGQPQHF.

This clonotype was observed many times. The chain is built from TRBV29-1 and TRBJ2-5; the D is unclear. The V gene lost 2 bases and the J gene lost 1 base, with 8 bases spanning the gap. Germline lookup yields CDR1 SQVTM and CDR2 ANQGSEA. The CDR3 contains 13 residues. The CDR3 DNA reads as TGCAGCGTTGAAAGTCCGTTCCAAGAGACCCAGTACTTC. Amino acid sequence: CSVESPFQETQYF.

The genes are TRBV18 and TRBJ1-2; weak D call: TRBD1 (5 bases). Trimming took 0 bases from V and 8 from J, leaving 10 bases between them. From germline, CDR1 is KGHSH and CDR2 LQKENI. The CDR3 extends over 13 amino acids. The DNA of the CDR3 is TGTGCCAGCTCACCACCGTCGGGGGTCGGCTACACCTTC. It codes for CASSPPSGVGYTF.

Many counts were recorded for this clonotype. CDR3 DNA: TGTGCCAGCAGCTTAGATGAGACCCAGTACTTC. Amino acids: CASSLDETQYF. The chain is built from TRBV7-2 and TRBJ2-5; no firm D call. CDR3 length: 11 amino acids. Germline V gene sequence: CDR1 SGHTA, CDR2 FQGNSA. V was trimmed by 1 base and J by 5 bases, leaving 2 bases between them.

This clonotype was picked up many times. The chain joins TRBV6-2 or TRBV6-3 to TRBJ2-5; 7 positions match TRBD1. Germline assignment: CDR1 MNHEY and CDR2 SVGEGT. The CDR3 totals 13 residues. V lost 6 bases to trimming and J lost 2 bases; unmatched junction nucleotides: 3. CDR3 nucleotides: TGTGCCAGCAGGCCGGACAGGCAAGAGACCCAGTACTTC. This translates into CASRPDRQETQYF.

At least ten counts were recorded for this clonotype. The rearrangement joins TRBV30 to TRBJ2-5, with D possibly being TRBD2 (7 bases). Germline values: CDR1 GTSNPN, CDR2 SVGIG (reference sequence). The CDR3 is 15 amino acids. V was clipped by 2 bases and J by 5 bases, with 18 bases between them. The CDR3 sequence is CAWSLGLGGLETQYF. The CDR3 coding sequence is TGTGCCTGGAGTTTGGGTCTGGGGGGGCTGGAGACCCAGTACTTC.

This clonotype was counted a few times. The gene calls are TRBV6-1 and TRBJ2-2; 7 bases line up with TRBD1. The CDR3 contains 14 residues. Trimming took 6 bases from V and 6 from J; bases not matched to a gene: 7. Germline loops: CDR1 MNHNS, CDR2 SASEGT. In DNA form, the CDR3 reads TGTGCCAGCAGCGAATGGACAGGATCCGGGGAGCTGTTTTTT. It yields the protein CASSEWTGSGELFF.

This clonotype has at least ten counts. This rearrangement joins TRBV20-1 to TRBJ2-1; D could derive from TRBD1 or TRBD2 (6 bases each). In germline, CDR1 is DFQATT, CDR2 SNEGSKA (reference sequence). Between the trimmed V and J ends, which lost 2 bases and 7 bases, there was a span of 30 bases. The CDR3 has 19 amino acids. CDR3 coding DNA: TGCAGTGCTAGAAAGCACCGGGACCGCAAGGAGGGGGGATGGAATGAGCAGTTCTTC. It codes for CSARKHRDRKEGGWNEQFF.

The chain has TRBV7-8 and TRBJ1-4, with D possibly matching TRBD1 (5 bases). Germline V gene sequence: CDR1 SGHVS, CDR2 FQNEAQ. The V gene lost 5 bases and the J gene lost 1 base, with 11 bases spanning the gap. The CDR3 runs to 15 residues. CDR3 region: CASSPNDRTNEKLFF. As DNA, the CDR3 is TGTGCCAGCAGCCCAAACGACAGAACTAATGAAAAACTGTTTTTT. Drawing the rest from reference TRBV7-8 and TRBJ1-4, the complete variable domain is GAGVSQSPRYKVAKRGQDVALRCDPISGHVSLFWYQQALGQGPEFLTYFQNEAQLDKSGLPSDRFFAERPEGSVSTLKIQRTQQEDSAVYLCASSPNDRTNEKLFFGSGTQLSVL.

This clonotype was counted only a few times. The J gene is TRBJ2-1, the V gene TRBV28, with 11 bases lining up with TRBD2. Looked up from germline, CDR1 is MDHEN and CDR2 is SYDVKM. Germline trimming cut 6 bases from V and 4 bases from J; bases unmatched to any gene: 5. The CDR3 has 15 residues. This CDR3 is CASSLSSGRYNEQFF. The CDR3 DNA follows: TGTGCCAGCAGCCTCTCTAGCGGGAGGTACAATGAGCAGTTCTTC.

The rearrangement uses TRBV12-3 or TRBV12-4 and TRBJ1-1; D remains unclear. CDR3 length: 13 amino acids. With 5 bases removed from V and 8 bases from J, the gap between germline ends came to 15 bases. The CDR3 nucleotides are TGTGCCAGCAGTACGGCGGGCGGTTTAGAAGCTTTCTTT. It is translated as CASSTAGGLEAFF.

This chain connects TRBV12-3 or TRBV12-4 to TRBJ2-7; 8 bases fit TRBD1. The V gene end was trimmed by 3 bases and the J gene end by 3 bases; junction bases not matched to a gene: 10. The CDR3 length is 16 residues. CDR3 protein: CASSFVRGRVFYEQYF. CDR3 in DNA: TGTGCCAGCAGTTTTGTCAGGGGGCGGGTATTCTACGAGCAGTACTTC.

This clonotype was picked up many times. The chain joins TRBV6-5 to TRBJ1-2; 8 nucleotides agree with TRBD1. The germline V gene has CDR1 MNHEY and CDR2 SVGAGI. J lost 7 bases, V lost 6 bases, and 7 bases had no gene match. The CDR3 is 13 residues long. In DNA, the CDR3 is TGTGCCAGCAGCCCGGACAGGGAGCTTGGCTACACCTTC. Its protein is CASSPDRELGYTF.

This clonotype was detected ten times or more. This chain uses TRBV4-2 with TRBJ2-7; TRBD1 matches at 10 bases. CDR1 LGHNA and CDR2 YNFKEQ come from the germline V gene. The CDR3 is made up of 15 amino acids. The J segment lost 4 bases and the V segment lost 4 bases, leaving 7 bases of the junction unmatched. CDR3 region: CASSLSGTGEYEQYF. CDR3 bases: TGTGCCAGCAGCCTTTCCGGGACAGGGGAATACGAGCAGTACTTC.

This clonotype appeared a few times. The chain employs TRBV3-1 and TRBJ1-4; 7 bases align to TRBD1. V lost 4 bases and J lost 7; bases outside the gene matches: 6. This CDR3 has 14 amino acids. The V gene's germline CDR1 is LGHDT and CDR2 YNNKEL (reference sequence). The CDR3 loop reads CASSLKGAGEKLFF. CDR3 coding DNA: TGTGCCAGCAGCCTAAAGGGGGCGGGTGAAAAACTGTTTTTT.